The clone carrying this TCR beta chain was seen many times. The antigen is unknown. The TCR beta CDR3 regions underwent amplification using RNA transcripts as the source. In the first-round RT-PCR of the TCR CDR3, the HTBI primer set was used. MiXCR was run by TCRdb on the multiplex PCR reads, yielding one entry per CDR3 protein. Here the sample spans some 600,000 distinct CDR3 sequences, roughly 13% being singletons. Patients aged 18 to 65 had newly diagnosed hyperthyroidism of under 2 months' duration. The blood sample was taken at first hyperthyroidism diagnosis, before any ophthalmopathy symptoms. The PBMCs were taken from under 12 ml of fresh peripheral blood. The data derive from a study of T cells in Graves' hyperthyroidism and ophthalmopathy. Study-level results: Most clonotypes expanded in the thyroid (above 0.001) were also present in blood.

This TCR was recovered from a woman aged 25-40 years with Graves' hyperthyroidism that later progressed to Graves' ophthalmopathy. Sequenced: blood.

The CDR3 here is CASSSRLAGRDTQYF. CDR3 DNA sequence: TGTGCCAGCAGCTCCAGACTAGCGGGACGAGATACGCAGTATTTT. The rearrangement uses TRBV11-2 and TRBJ2-3; 11 nucleotides line up with TRBD2. After removal of 4 bases from V and 5 bases from J, the junction contained 5 bases not matched to a gene. Germline V CDR1 and CDR2: SGHAT, FQNNGV. This CDR3 contains 15 residues.